These 11 T cell receptor beta chains originate from one sample sequenced in a study of cytomegalovirus exposure and HLA in healthy donors. The study ran its PCR with 60 Vbeta and 13 Jbeta primers. Sequenced by immunoSEQ multiplex PCR; TCRdb stores in-frame clones only, minus some. The sample yields 55,000 to 70,000 clones, approximately 83% seen once. The sequencing sample was made of PBMCs. The receptors here all came from a human donor in good health.

The chain employs TRBV2 and TRBJ2-5, with 8 bases lining up with TRBD1. The closer fit of TRBJ2-7 to the DNA end suggests the J call may be wrong. Germline CDR1 is SNHLY and CDR2 is FYNNEI. The CDR3 extends over 14 amino acids. Here the CDR3 reads CASGGQDSSYEQYF. The CDR3 DNA sequence: TGTGCCAGCGGGGGACAGGACTCATCCTACGAGCAGTACTTC.

V gene TRBV19 combines with J gene TRBJ2-5; possibly TRBD1 for D (6 bases). The V end was cut by 3 bases, the J end by 2 bases, with 10 bases between. Germline CDR1 reads LNHDA; CDR2 reads SQIVND (reference sequence). The CDR3 contains 14 residues. This CDR3 reads CASSMLGQQETQYF. CDR3 sequence (DNA): TGTGCCAGTAGTATGCTAGGACAGCAAGAGACCCAGTACTTC.

This chain joins TRBV7-3 and TRBJ2-3; a possible D gene is TRBD1 (6 bases). V gave up 3 bases and J gave up 0 bases, with 10 bases separating them. This CDR3 is built from 15 residues. Germline-derived CDR1 and CDR2 are SGHTA and FQGTGA. The CDR3 sequence: CASSLGTTSTDTQYF. The CDR3 DNA sequence: TGTGCCAGCAGCTTGGGGACAACAAGCACAGATACGCAGTATTTT.

V usage is TRBV6-6 and J usage is TRBJ2-7; weak D call: TRBD2 (5 bases). Germline lookup yields CDR1 MNHNY and CDR2 SVGAGI (reference sequence). V was cut by 2 bases and J by 5 bases, with 13 bases left in between. The CDR3 is 14 residues long. The chain's CDR3 is CASSYGFSVDEQYF. CDR3 coding DNA: TGTGCCAGCAGTTACGGGTTTAGCGTAGACGAGCAGTACTTC.

This clone was observed once. This chain connects TRBV11-2 to TRBJ2-7, with 8 bases fitting TRBD2. Germline CDR1 reads SGHAT; CDR2 reads FQNNGV. V lost 5 bases to trimming and J lost 0 bases; unmatched junction nucleotides: 3. CDR3 size: 14 residues. The CDR3 DNA sequence: TGTGCCAGCAGCCTGAGCGGGAGCTCCTACGAGCAGTACTTC. It codes for CASSLSGSSYEQYF.

V and J are TRBV6-5 and TRBJ2-1, with D maybe TRBD2 (6 bases). This CDR3 spans 13 amino acids. Trimming removed 8 bases at V and 4 bases at J, with 12 bases between. Germline loops: CDR1 MNHEY, CDR2 SVGAGI. The CDR3 bases are TGTGCCAGCTGGGGCGGGGTTTACAATGAGCAGTTCTTC. It translates to CASWGGVYNEQFF.

This rearrangement joins TRBV28 to TRBJ1-1; 8 bases match TRBD1. The CDR3 has 15 amino acids. The V gene end was trimmed by 1 base and the J gene end by 4 bases; junction bases not matched to a gene: 5. Germline V gives CDR1 MDHEN, CDR2 SYDVKM. The CDR3 loop is CASSLSGRGRTEAFF. As DNA, the CDR3 is TGTGCCAGCAGTTTATCGGGCAGGGGGCGCACTGAAGCTTTCTTT.

This chain connects TRBV6-5 to TRBJ2-1, with TRBD1 identical over 8 bases. The CDR3 runs to 15 residues. After removal of 6 bases from V and 0 bases from J, the junction contained 4 bases not matched to a gene. Germline V lookup: CDR1 MNHEY, CDR2 SVGAGI. The CDR3, as DNA: TGTGCCAGCAGGGTGGACAGGGACTCCTACAATGAGCAGTTCTTC. Protein product: CASRVDRDSYNEQFF.

This clone occurred once. The chain recombines TRBV10-1 with TRBJ2-3, with a weak D call TRBD1 (6 bases). Germline values: CDR1 WNHNN, CDR2 SYGVQD (reference sequence). The germline V and J ends were trimmed by 4 bases and 0 bases, with 8 bases remaining between them. The CDR3 loop spans 14 amino acids. The CDR3 DNA is TGCGCCAGCAGTGTTACAGGGAGCACAGATACGCAGTATTTT. Translating it yields CASSVTGSTDTQYF.

The chain is built from TRBV10-3 and TRBJ2-5; 7 bases line up with TRBD2. Germline V lookup: CDR1 ENHRY, CDR2 SYGVKD. V shed 10 bases, J shed 1 base, and the junction held 12 bases outside the gene matches. The CDR3 has 15 residues. CDR3 DNA: TGTGCCACCAACGTGGGCGGGGGTCTCCAAGAGACCCAGTACTTC. As protein: CATNVGGGLQETQYF.

The chain employs TRBV19 and TRBJ2-5, with 9 bases matching TRBD2. Trimming removed 5 bases from V and 5 bases from J; junction bases left unmatched: 6. CDR3 size: 14 residues. Germline V gene sequence: CDR1 LNHDA, CDR2 SQIVND (reference sequence). CDR3 sequence: CASSDSGGRETQYF. In nucleotides, the CDR3 is TGTGCCAGTAGTGATAGCGGGGGACGGGAGACCCAGTACTTC.